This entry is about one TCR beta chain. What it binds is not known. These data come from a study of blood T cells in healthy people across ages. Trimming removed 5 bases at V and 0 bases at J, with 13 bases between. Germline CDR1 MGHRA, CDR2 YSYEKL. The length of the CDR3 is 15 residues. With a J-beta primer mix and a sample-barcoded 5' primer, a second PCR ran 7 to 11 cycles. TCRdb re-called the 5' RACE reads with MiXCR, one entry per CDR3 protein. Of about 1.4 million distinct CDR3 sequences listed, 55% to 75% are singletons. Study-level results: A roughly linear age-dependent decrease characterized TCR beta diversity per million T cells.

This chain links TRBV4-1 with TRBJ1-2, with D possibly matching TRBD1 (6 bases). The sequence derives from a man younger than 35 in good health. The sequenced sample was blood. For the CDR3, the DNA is TGCGCCAGCAGCTCGAGGGACATGACTAACTATGGCTACACCTTC. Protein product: CASSSRDMTNYGYTF.